The clone carrying this T cell receptor beta chain was detected ten times or more. J was trimmed by 2 bases and V by 3 bases; bases with no gene match: 4. The CDR3 spans 14 residues. Germline values: CDR1 SGHTA, CDR2 FQGNSA. The data derive from a study of T-cell reconstitution after alpha-beta-depleted transplantation in children. Preparing the TCRbeta library involved the use of unique molecular identifiers. MiXCR, applied by TCRdb to the PCR reads, yields one record per CDR3 protein. This sample has roughly 610,000 distinct CDR3 sequences; about 10% occur once, and the top ten carry about 4.3%. This TCR was recovered from a human donor who donated a stem cell graft to a child with acute myeloid leukemia. V and J are TRBV7-2 and TRBJ2-7; 7 bases align to TRBD1. The sequenced sample was PBMCs from the stem cell graft donor, obtained from the stem cell graft. CDR3 residues: CASSFRQGTYEQYF. CDR3 nucleotide sequence: TGTGCCAGCAGCTTCCGACAGGGCACCTACGAGCAGTACTTC.